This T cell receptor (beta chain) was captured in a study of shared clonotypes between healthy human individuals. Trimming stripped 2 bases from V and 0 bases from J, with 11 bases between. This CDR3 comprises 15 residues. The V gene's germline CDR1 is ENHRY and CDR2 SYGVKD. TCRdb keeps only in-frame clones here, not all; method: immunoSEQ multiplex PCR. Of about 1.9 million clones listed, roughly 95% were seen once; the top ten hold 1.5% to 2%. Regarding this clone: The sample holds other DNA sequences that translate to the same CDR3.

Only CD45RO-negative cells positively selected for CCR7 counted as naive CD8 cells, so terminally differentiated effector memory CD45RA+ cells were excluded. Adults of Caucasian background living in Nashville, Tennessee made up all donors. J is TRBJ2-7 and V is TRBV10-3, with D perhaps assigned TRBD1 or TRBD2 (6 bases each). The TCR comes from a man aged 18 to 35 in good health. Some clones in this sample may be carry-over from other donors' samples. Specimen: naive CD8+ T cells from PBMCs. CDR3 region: CAISEGGGLSYEQYF. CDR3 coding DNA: TGTGCCATCAGTGAGGGAGGGGGTCTCTCCTACGAGCAGTACTTC.